This T cell receptor (beta chain) stems from a study of T cells in localized non-small cell lung cancer. The CDR3 has 16 amino acids. Per the germline V gene, CDR1 is SGHAT and CDR2 is FQNNGV. The V end lost 5 bases, the J end lost 6 bases, and 21 bases lay between the germline ends. This clone was counted once. Method: immunoSEQ multiplex PCR; TCRdb's copy keeps in-frame clones and lacks some. The sample contains 25,000 to 30,000 clones, less than 95% of which appear only once. The genes are TRBV11-2 and TRBJ2-3; D is perhaps TRBD1 (7 bases). The starting material was peripheral blood, obtained before any cancer treatment. The sequence came from a female donor older than 55 with stage I lung adenocarcinoma. The chain's CDR3 is CASSRRDRRVGDTQYF. The CDR3 bases are TGTGCCAGCAGCCGGCGGGACAGAAGGGTGGGGGATACGCAGTATTTT.